This is a list of T cell receptor beta chains from one sample in a study of T cell responses to AZD1222 COVID-19 vaccine. Only in-frame clones appear in the TCRdb table, and some are missing; sequencing was by immunoSEQ multiplex PCR. The table has 95,000 to 130,000 clones, around nine tenths seen once. The sequencing used peripheral blood, collected on day 0 of AZD1222 vaccination. The receptors come from an adult in good health. Each CDR3 is given with its conserved first and last residue. D genes are given only for firm matches. A row's size may be missing; if present it is once, few, many or a size class.

clone_size j_call v_call d_call cdr3_aa cdr3_nt
- TRBJ1-2 TRBV10-3 - CAISGGRWSNYGYTF TGTGCCATCAGTGGGGGGCGATGGTCTAACTATGGCTACACCTTC
- TRBJ2-1 TRBV6-5 TRBD2 CASSGGKSNEQFF TGTGCCAGCAGCGGGGGGAAATCTAATGAGCAGTTCTTC
- TRBJ1-1 TRBV4-3 - CASSQGGRTEAFF TGCGCCAGCAGCCAAGGAGGACGGACTGAAGCTTTCTTT
- TRBJ2-2 TRBV7-9 TRBD1 CASSSRQGAGLDGELFF TGTGCCAGCAGCTCCAGACAGGGGGCGGGATTGGACGGGGAGCTGTTTTTT
- TRBJ2-2 TRBV24-1 - CATSVTGATGELFF TGTGCCACCAGCGTTACAGGAGCTACCGGGGAGCTGTTTTTT
- TRBJ1-1 TRBV7-2 - CASSLVGKANTEAFF TGTGCCAGCAGCTTAGTTGGGAAGGCGAACACTGAAGCTTTCTTT
- TRBJ2-7 TRBV9 TRBD2 CASSGGLAGLYEQYF TGTGCCAGCAGCGGGGGACTAGCGGGCCTCTACGAGCAGTACTTC
- TRBJ2-7 TRBV5-6 - CASSLVRQFQYEQYF TGTGCCAGCAGCTTGGTTCGCCAGTTCCAATACGAGCAGTACTTC
once TRBJ1-3 TRBV27 - CASSLTGSGNTIYF TGTGCCAGCAGCCTTACAGGCTCTGGAAACACCATATATTTT
- TRBJ1-3 TRBV10-3 TRBD1 CAIGEGASGNTIYF TGTGCCATCGGGGAGGGGGCCTCTGGAAACACCATATATTTT
- TRBJ2-7 TRBV28 - CASSLSWDYEQYF TGTGCCAGCAGTTTAAGTTGGGACTACGAGCAGTACTTC
few TRBJ1-1 TRBV18 - CASSPRSQGGLMNTEAFF TGTGCCAGCTCACCGAGATCGCAGGGAGGCCTCATGAACACTGAAGCTTTCTTT
- TRBJ1-5 TRBV5-1 - CASSLQGGNQPQHF TGCGCCAGCAGCTTGCAGGGAGGTAATCAGCCCCAGCATTTT
- TRBJ2-7 TRBV10-3 - CAISDVGYEQYF TGTGCCATCAGTGATGTGGGGTACGAGCAGTACTTC
- TRBJ1-5 TRBV2 - CASRGQPGGPQHF TGTGCCAGCAGAGGACAGCCGGGAGGGCCCCAGCATTTT
once TRBJ2-7 TRBV7-9 TRBD2 CASSPPTSGRVEQYF TGTGCCAGCAGCCCTCCGACTAGCGGGAGGGTAGAGCAGTACTTC
- TRBJ1-2 TRBV7-2 - CASSPRTDPYGYTF TGTGCCAGCAGCCCTAGGACAGACCCCTATGGCTACACCTTC
once TRBJ1-2 TRBV6-5 TRBD1 CASSFPGQGDGYTF TGTGCCAGCAGCTTCCCGGGACAGGGTGATGGCTACACCTTC
- TRBJ1-2 TRBV12-3/TRBV12-4 - CASSLGRGYTF TGTGCCAGCAGTTTAGGGCGAGGCTACACCTTC
few TRBJ2-7 TRBV10-3 - CAYALGSSYEQYF TGTGCATACGCATTGGGCAGCTCCTACGAGCAGTACTTC
- TRBJ2-1 TRBV18 TRBD2 CASSPPGLAGAHEQFF TGTGCCAGCTCACCACCCGGACTAGCGGGAGCACATGAGCAGTTCTTC
- TRBJ2-2 TRBV18 TRBD2 CASSPRLAGAGELFF TGTGCCAGCTCACCAAGACTAGCGGGGGCCGGGGAGCTGTTTTTT
- TRBJ1-3 TRBV28 - CASSGGSTIYF TGTGCCAGCAGTGGAGGCAGTACCATATATTTT
- TRBJ2-5 TRBV19 TRBD1 CASSIRQGGAETQYF TGTGCCAGTAGTATAAGGCAAGGGGGCGCGGAGACCCAGTACTTC
- TRBJ2-3 TRBV23-1 - CASSQEAADSTDTQYF TGCGCCAGCAGTCAAGAGGCGGCAGACAGCACAGATACGCAGTATTTT
- TRBJ2-1 TRBV18 - CASSPGGREQFF TGTGCCAGCTCACCGGGGGGCCGGGAGCAGTTCTTC
- TRBJ1-5 TRBV2 - CASSEFGQSLPAGSNQPQHF TGTGCCAGCAGTGAATTCGGGCAGTCCCTTCCCGCTGGCAGCAATCAGCCCCAGCATTTT
- TRBJ2-2 TRBV4-2 TRBD1 CASSPDRGNTGELFF TGTGCCAGCAGCCCGGACAGGGGAAACACCGGGGAGCTGTTTTTT
- TRBJ2-2 TRBV19 - CASSIERGRGELFF TGTGCCAGTAGTATAGAGAGGGGCCGGGGGGAGCTGTTTTTT
- TRBJ1-2 TRBV11-2 TRBD1 CASSTTGPYGYTF TGTGCCAGCAGCACGACAGGGCCCTATGGCTACACCTTC
- TRBJ2-5 TRBV7-8 - CASSLGLTPGRETQYF TGTGCCAGCAGCTTAGGACTAACCCCAGGTAGAGAGACCCAGTACTTC
- TRBJ2-7 TRBV7-2 - CASSRGRVLSYEQYF TGTGCCAGCAGCCGCGGTCGGGTTTTATCCTACGAGCAGTACTTC